The 7 T cell receptor beta chains below come from one sample, sequenced in a study of shared clonotypes between healthy human individuals. Assay used: immunoSEQ multiplex PCR; TCRdb lists only in-frame clones, some missing. Counted here are 2 million to 2.5 million clones, 90% to 97% occurring once; the ten biggest clones make up less than 0.15%. Source material: naive CD4+ T cells sorted from blood. Noted subset: CD45RA+ positively selected. The receptors come from a man in his late teens or twenties in good health.

The chain couples TRBV5-1 to TRBJ2-7; 14 bases line up with TRBD2. V was clipped by 3 bases and J by 4 bases; unmatched bases: 9. Per the germline V gene, CDR1 is SGHRS and CDR2 is YFSETQ. The CDR3 runs 17 residues. CDR3 coding DNA: TGCGCCAGCAGCTCCACCGGACTAGCGGGAGGTCTGTACGAGCAGTACTTC. Residues: CASSSTGLAGGLYEQYF.

This chain uses TRBV6-4 with TRBJ2-1, with 7 bases identical to TRBD2. From germline, CDR1 is MRHNA and CDR2 SNTAGT. The CDR3 consists of 13 residues. V trimming: 1 base; J trimming: 9 bases; junction bases outside the gene matches: 3. This CDR3 is CASSDLRESEQFF. The CDR3 coding sequence is TGTGCCAGCAGTGACTTGCGGGAGAGTGAGCAGTTCTTC.

The chain carries TRBV4-1 and TRBJ2-1; possibly TRBD1 for D (5 bases). Germline CDR1 and CDR2: MGHRA and YSYEKL. The CDR3 contains 17 residues. The V and J ends lost 4 bases and 0 bases respectively, with 16 bases between them. CDR3 sequence: CASSLPETVGSYNEQFF. The CDR3 nucleotides read TGCGCCAGCAGCCTCCCCGAGACAGTGGGCTCCTACAATGAGCAGTTCTTC.

This chain uses TRBV27 with TRBJ1-1; 7 positions match TRBD1. The trim removed 3 bases at V and 3 bases at J, leaving 4 bases unmatched. The CDR3 is 14 amino acids. The germline gives CDR1 MNHEY, CDR2 SMNVEV (reference sequence). The CDR3 DNA follows: TGTGCCAGCAGTTTGGTGGGACAGCACACTGAAGCTTTCTTT. Its translation is CASSLVGQHTEAFF.

The rearrangement uses TRBV11-2 and TRBJ1-2; the D is unclear. This CDR3 is 15 amino acids long. CDR1 and CDR2 (germline): SGHAT, FQNNGV. Trimming removed 1 base at V and 4 bases at J, with 13 bases between. Here the CDR3 reads CASSLVARSSYGYTF. For the CDR3, the DNA is TGTGCCAGCAGCTTAGTGGCCAGGTCCTCCTATGGCTACACCTTC.

Regarding this clone: The identical CDR3 is also encoded by other nucleotide sequences in the sample. The chain combines TRBV7-9 with TRBJ2-2; 7 nucleotides line up with TRBD1. From germline, CDR1 is SEHNR and CDR2 FQNEAQ (reference sequence). The CDR3 extends over 15 amino acids. The V and J ends lost 6 bases and 0 bases, in that order; junction bases with no gene match: 4. CDR3 sequence: CASSFGTANTGELFF. The CDR3 DNA follows: TGTGCCAGCAGTTTTGGGACAGCGAACACCGGGGAGCTGTTTTTT.

This rearrangement joins TRBV29-1 to TRBJ2-1, with D maybe TRBD2 (6 bases). Trimming removed 8 bases from V and 9 bases from J, with 17 bases in between. Germline assignment: CDR1 SQVTM and CDR2 ANQGSEA. The CDR3 covers 12 residues. The CDR3 sequence is CSFERGLGEQFF. CDR3 nucleotide sequence: TGCAGCTTCGAGAGGGGACTGGGTGAGCAGTTCTTC.